Given below is one TCR beta chain in context. These data are taken from a study of blood T cell repertoires in COVID-19. This CDR3 comprises 13 residues. The germline V gene encodes CDR1 SGHRS and CDR2 YFSETQ. J was trimmed by 6 bases and V by 4 bases; bases with no gene match: 4. Per the authors' pipeline: Cell counts per sample came from amplifying reference gene primers. Data came from immunoSEQ multiplex PCR; TCRdb stores just in-frame clones and leaves some out. V, J and clone size derive from that table, while D and trimming were established from the DNA sequence. The table has 200,000 or so clones, 89% seen once. Participants reported their clinical history, and cohort assignment relied on those reports.

V is TRBV5-1 and J is TRBJ2-5; 9 nucleotides line up with TRBD2. The sequencing input was PBMCs or T cells enriched from blood (not recorded which). The TCR originated in a woman younger than 35 who had recovered from COVID-19. CDR3 sequence reads: CASSPGLAKTQYF. CDR3 nucleotides: TGCGCCAGCAGCCCAGGACTAGCGAAGACCCAGTACTTC.